Shown below are 16 T cell receptor beta chains from a single sample sequenced in a study of beta chain features in type 1 diabetes. TCRB transcripts that were expressed got sequenced, as all of the isolated RNA had been reverse transcribed. Data came from immunoSEQ multiplex PCR; TCRdb stores just in-frame clones and leaves some out. The sample records approximately 200,000 clones, 9.6% being singletons. Sample: naive CD4+ T cells from blood. All receptors come from a woman between 18 and 29 years old in good health.

The chain has TRBV6-1 and TRBJ1-1, with 8 bases identical to TRBD1. The CDR3 is made up of 15 amino acids. Germline V gene lookup returns CDR1 MNHNS and CDR2 SASEGT. V was pared by 3 bases and J by 4 bases, with 7 bases of the junction left unmatched. The CDR3 sequence: CASSDQGARVTEAFF. The CDR3 bases are TGTGCCAGCAGTGATCAGGGGGCGAGGGTCACTGAAGCTTTCTTT.

This clone was counted between two and nine times. This sequence joins TRBV6-1 and TRBJ1-5; possibly TRBD1 for D (5 bases). The CDR3 spans 13 residues. CDR1 and CDR2 (germline): MNHNS, SASEGT. The ends were cut back, 3 bases at V and 3 bases at J, with 6 bases in the middle. CDR3 in DNA: TGTGCCAGCAGTGACAGGGCCAATCAGCCCCAGCATTTT. Protein sequence: CASSDRANQPQHF.

The chain recombines TRBV19 with TRBJ1-2; possible D gene TRBD1, 5 bases. V was cut by 3 bases and J by 4 bases, with 15 bases left in between. CDR3 length: 15 amino acids. Germline-derived CDR1 and CDR2 are LNHDA and SQIVND (reference sequence). CDR3 sequence: CASSINLLGGYGYTF. The CDR3 region has the DNA TGTGCCAGTAGTATTAACCTCCTGGGGGGCTATGGCTACACCTTC.

This clone was observed a few times. V is TRBV7-3 and J is TRBJ2-1; TRBD1 matches 12 bases. The CDR3 is 16 amino acids. J gave up 7 bases and V 3 bases, and 7 bases lay outside the gene matches. Germline V gives CDR1 SGHTA, CDR2 FQGTGA. This chain's CDR3 is CASSFYPGQGANEQFF. In nucleotides, the CDR3 is TGTGCCAGCAGCTTCTATCCGGGACAGGGGGCTAATGAGCAGTTCTTC.

This clone was counted only a few times. The CDR3 reads CASSTRGGVNTGELFF. CDR3 nucleotides: TGTGCCAGCAGCACTCGCGGGGGGGTGAACACCGGGGAGCTGTTTTTT. V usage is TRBV7-9 and J usage is TRBJ2-2; 9 bases agree with TRBD2. The J segment lost 1 base and the V segment lost 5 bases, leaving 5 bases of the junction unmatched. The CDR3 runs to 16 residues. Germline V gene lookup returns CDR1 SEHNR and CDR2 FQNEAQ (reference sequence).

The rearrangement joins TRBV6-1 to TRBJ2-7; 7 bases match TRBD1. There are 14 residues in the CDR3. Germline V gives CDR1 MNHNS, CDR2 SASEGT. With V trimmed by 7 bases and J by 2 bases, 8 bases remained unmatched. The CDR3 region has the DNA TGTGCCAGCACTACCCGGGGACAGACCTACGAGCAGTACTTC. Translating it yields CASTTRGQTYEQYF.

The chain couples TRBV18 to TRBJ2-1; 8 nucleotides match TRBD1. CDR1 is KGHSH, CDR2 LQKENI, per germline. Unmatched junction bases numbered 6, after V lost 4 bases and J lost 4 bases. The CDR3 covers 15 residues. The CDR3 sequence is CASSLRTGIYNEQFF. Here the CDR3 DNA reads TGTGCCAGCTCACTTCGGACAGGGATTTACAATGAGCAGTTCTTC.

This chain joins TRBV4-2 and TRBJ2-1; the D gene is possibly TRBD1 (6 bases). The CDR3 extends over 12 amino acids. Trimming shortened V by 1 base and J by 10 bases, and 8 bases separated the two germline ends. From germline, CDR1 is LGHNA and CDR2 YNFKEQ. DNA for the CDR3: TGTGCCAGCAGCCAAGGAGGACAGGAGCAGTTCTTC. This sequence encodes CASSQGGQEQFF.

The chain employs TRBV30 and TRBJ2-1; 8 nucleotides line up with TRBD2. CDR1 GTSNPN and CDR2 SVGIG come from the germline V gene (reference sequence). J lost 2 bases, V lost 3 bases, and 12 bases had no gene match. There are 17 residues in the CDR3. CDR3 sequence (DNA): TGTGCCTGGAGCGGGGGGGGAGCGGGTCTGCCCTACAATGAGCAGTTCTTC. Translated, it gives CAWSGGGAGLPYNEQFF.

This clone was observed a few times. The CDR3, as DNA: TGTGCCAGTAGAGGACTTCATACGCAGTATTTT. Its protein product is CASRGLHTQYF. The rearrangement links TRBV19 to TRBJ2-3; D might be TRBD2 (5 bases). V lost 6 bases to trimming and J lost 7 bases, with 8 bases between them. This CDR3 is built from 11 residues. Germline-derived CDR1 and CDR2 are LNHDA and SQIVND (reference sequence). Drawing the rest from reference TRBV19 and TRBJ2-3, the complete variable domain is DGGITQSPKYLFRKEGQNVTLSCEQNLNHDAMYWYRQDPGQGLRLIYYSQIVNDFQKGDIAEGYSVSREKKESFPLTVTSAQKNPTAFYLCASRGLHTQYFGPGTRLTVL.

This sequence joins TRBV6-5 and TRBJ2-2; 7 bases are a match to TRBD1. CDR1 is MNHEY, CDR2 SVGAGI, per germline. V lost 6 bases and J lost 4; bases outside the gene matches: 8. The CDR3 has 15 residues. CDR3 region: CASSLIGTVTGELFF. CDR3 DNA sequence: TGTGCCAGCAGCCTAATCGGGACAGTCACCGGGGAGCTGTTTTTT.

This clone was found a few times. The J gene is TRBJ2-5, the V gene TRBV5-6, with 9 bases lining up with TRBD1. The germline CDR1 and CDR2 sequences are SGHDT and YYEEEE. V shed 5 bases and J 5 bases; nucleotides not matched to a gene: 4. CDR3 length: 13 residues. The CDR3 sequence: CASSHRGRETQYF. CDR3 sequence (DNA): TGTGCCAGCAGTCACAGGGGGCGGGAGACCCAGTACTTC.

This clone was picked up a small number of times. The chain couples TRBV28 to TRBJ1-5; D might be TRBD1 (5 bases). This CDR3 is built from 13 residues. CDR1 and CDR2 (germline): MDHEN, SYDVKM. Trimming shortened V by 4 bases and J by 2 bases, and 6 bases separated the two germline ends. In nucleotides, the CDR3 is TGTGCCAGCAGTTCCAGGGGCAATCAGCCCCAGCATTTT. It codes for CASSSRGNQPQHF.

This clone occurred a few times. The V gene is TRBV28, the J gene TRBJ2-1; 7 bases agree with TRBD1. The CDR3 covers 14 residues. Germline-derived CDR1 and CDR2 are MDHEN and SYDVKM. Losses at the gene ends were 4 bases for V and 5 bases for J; bases not matched to a gene: 5. The CDR3 region is CASSYSDRDNEQFF. CDR3 sequence (DNA): TGTGCCAGCAGTTATAGCGACAGGGACAATGAGCAGTTCTTC.

This clone turned up a few times. The CDR3 protein is CASSADRANTGELFF. DNA for the CDR3: TGTGCCAGCAGTGCGGACAGGGCGAACACCGGGGAGCTGTTTTTT. The chain employs TRBV6-1 and TRBJ2-2; 8 bases are a match to TRBD1. V trimming: 4 bases; J trimming: 0 bases; junction bases outside the gene matches: 1. Germline loops: CDR1 MNHNS, CDR2 SASEGT. The CDR3 contains 15 residues.

This clone was counted only a few times. The rearrangement links TRBV7-2 to TRBJ2-3, with 11 bases matching TRBD2. The germline CDR1 and CDR2 sequences are SGHTA and FQGNSA. CDR3 length equals 16 residues. After removal of 4 bases from V and 4 bases from J, the junction contained 7 bases not matched to a gene. The CDR3 region is CASSSLAGGPPDTQYF. The DNA of the CDR3 is TGTGCCAGCAGCTCATTAGCGGGGGGGCCCCCAGATACGCAGTATTTT.